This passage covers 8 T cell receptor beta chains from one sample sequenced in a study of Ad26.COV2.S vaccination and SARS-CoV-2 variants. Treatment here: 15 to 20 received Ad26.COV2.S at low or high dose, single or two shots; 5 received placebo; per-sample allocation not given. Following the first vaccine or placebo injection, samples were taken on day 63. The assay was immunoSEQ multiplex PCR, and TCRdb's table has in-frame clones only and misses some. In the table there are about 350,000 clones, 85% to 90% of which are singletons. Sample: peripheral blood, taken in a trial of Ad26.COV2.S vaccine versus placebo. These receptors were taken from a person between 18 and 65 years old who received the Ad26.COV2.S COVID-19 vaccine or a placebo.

The CDR3 DNA reads as TGTGCCAGCAGTTTGAACAGGGTTGGGCAGCCCCAGCATTTT. Its protein product is CASSLNRVGQPQHF. The rearrangement joins TRBV27 to TRBJ1-5; TRBD1 might be the D (6 bases). V gave up 3 bases and J gave up 7 bases, with 13 bases separating them. CDR1 and CDR2 from the germline V gene are MNHEY and SMNVEV (reference sequence). The CDR3 length is 14 residues.

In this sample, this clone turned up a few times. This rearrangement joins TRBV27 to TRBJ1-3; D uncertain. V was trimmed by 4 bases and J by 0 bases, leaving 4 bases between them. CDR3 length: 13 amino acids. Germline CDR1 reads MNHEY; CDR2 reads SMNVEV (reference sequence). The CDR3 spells CASSSDSGNTIYF. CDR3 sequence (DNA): TGTGCCAGCAGTTCGGACTCTGGAAACACCATATATTTT.

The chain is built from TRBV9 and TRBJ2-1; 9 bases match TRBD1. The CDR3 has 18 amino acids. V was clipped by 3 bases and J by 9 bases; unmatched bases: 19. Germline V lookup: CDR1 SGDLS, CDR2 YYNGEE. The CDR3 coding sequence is TGTGCCAGCAGCGCCCCTTGGGGGACAGGGATTATAGGGTCTGAGCAGTTCTTC. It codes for CASSAPWGTGIIGSEQFF.

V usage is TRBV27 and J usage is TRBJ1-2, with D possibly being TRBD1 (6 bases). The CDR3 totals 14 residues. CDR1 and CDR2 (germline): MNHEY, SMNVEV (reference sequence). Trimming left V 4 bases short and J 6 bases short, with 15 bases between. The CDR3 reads CASSSGQLSHGYTF. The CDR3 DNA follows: TGTGCCAGCAGTTCAGGACAGCTCTCCCATGGCTACACCTTC.

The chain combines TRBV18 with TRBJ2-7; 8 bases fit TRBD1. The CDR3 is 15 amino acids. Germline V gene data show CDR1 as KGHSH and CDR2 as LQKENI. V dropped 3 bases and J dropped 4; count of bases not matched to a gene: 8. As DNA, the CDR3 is TGTGCCAGCTCACCCGTGACAGGGGCCCCTTACGAGCAGTACTTC. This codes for CASSPVTGAPYEQYF.

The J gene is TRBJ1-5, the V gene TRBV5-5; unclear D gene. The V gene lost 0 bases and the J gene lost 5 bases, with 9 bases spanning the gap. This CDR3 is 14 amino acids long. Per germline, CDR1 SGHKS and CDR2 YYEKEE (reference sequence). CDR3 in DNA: TGTGCCAGCAGCTTGGCCGGGAACCATCAGCCCCAGCATTTT. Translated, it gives CASSLAGNHQPQHF.

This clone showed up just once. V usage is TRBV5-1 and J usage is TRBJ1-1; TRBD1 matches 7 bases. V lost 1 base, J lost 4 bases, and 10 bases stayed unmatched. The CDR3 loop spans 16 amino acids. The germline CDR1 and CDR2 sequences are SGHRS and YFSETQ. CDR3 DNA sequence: TGCGCCAGCAGCTTGCGGACAGGTAGCATCGGCACTGAAGCTTTCTTT. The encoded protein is CASSLRTGSIGTEAFF.

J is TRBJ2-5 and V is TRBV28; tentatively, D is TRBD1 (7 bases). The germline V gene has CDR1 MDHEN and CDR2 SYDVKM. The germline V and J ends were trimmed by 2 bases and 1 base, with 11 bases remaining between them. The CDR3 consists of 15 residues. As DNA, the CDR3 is TGTGCCAGCAGTTTAGGGGGGACAGTCCAAGAGACCCAGTACTTC. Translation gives CASSLGGTVQETQYF.